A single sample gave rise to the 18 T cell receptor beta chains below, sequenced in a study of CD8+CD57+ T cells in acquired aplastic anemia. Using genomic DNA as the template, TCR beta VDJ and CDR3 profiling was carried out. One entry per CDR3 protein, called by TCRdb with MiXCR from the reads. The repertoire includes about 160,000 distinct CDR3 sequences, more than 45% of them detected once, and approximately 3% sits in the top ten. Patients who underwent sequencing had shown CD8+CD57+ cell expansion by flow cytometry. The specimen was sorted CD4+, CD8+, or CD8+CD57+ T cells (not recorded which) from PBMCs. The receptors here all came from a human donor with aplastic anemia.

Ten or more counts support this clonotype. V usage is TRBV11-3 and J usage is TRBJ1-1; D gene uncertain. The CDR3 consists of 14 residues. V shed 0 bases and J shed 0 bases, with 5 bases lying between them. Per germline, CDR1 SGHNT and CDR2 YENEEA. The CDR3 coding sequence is TGTGCCAGCAGCTTAGACGAGATGAACACTGAAGCTTTCTTT. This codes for CASSLDEMNTEAFF.

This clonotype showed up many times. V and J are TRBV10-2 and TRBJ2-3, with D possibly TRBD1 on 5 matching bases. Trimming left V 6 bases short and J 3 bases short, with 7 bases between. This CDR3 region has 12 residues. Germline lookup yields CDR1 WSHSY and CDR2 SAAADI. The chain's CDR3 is CASRQGTDTQYF. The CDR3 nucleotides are TGCGCCAGCAGGCAGGGAACAGATACGCAGTATTTT.

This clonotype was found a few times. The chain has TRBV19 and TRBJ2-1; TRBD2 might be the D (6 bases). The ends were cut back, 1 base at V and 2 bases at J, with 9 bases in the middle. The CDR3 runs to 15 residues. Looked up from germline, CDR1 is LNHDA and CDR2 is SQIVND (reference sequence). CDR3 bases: TGTGCCAGTAGTATAGGTAGCGGAACCTACAATGAGCAGTTCTTC. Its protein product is CASSIGSGTYNEQFF.

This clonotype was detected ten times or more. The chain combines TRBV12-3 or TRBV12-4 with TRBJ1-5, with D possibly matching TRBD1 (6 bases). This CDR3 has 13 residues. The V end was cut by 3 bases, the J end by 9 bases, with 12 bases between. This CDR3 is CASSFRDMGPQHF. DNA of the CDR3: TGTGCCAGCAGTTTTCGGGACATGGGGCCCCAGCATTTT.

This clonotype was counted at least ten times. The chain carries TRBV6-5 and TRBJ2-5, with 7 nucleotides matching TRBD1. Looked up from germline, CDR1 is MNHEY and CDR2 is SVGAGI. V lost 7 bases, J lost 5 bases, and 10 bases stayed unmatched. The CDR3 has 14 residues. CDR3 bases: TGTGCCAGCATATCAGGGGGAGTGGAGGAGACCCAGTACTTC. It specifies CASISGGVEETQYF.

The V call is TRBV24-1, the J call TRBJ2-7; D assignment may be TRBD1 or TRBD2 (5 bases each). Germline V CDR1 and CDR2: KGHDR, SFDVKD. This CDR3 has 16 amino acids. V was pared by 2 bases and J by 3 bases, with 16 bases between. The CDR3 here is CATSDSGDPSHYEQYF. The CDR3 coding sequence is TGTGCCACCAGTGATTCTGGGGACCCCTCTCACTACGAGCAGTACTTC.

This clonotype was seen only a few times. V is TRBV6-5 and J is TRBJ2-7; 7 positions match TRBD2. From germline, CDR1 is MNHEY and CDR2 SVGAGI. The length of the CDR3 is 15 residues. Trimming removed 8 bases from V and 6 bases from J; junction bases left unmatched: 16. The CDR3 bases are TGTGCCAGCGCCTCCCAACCAGCGGGATCGTCCGAGCAGTACTTC. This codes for CASASQPAGSSEQYF.

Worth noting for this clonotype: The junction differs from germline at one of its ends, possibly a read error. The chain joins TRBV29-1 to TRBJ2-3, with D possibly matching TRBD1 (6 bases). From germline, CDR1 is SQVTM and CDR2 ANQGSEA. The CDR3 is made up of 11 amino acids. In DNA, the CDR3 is TGCAGCGTTGAAGATCCATTCACAGGGTCTTTT. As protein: CSVEDPFTGSF.

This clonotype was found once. Written as DNA, the CDR3 is TGTGCCAGCAGACAGGGGGCGGCAAGGCGTGAGACCCAGTACTTC. Its translation is CASRQGAARRETQYF. The rearrangement joins TRBV2 to TRBJ2-5, with 9 nucleotides matching TRBD1. CDR3 length: 15 amino acids. V lost 6 bases and J lost 5; bases outside the gene matches: 10. Germline assignment: CDR1 SNHLY and CDR2 FYNNEI. Together with reference TRBV2 and TRBJ2-5, the CDR3 gives the full variable domain: EPEVTQTPSHQVTQMGQEVILRCVPISNHLYFYWYRQILGQKVEFLVSFYNNEISEKSEIFDDQFSVERPDGSNFTLKIRSTKLEDSAMYFCASRQGAARRETQYFGPGTRLLVL.

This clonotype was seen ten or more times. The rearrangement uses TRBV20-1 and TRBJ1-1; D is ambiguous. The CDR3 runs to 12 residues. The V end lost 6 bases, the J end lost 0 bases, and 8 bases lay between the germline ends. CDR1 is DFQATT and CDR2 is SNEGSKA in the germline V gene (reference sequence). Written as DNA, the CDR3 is TGCAGTGCGCTCGAAGTGAACACTGAAGCTTTCTTT. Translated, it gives CSALEVNTEAFF.

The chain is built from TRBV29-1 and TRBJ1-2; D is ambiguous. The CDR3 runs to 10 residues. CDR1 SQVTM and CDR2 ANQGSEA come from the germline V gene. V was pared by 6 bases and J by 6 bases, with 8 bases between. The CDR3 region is CSVDANGYTF. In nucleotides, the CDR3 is TGCAGCGTAGATGCCAATGGCTACACCTTC. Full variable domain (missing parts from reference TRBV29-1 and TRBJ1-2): SAVISQKPSRDICQRGTSLTIQCQVDSQVTMMFWYRQQPGQSLTLIATANQGSEATYESGFVIDKFPISRPNLTFSTLTVSNMSPEDSSIYLCSVDANGYTFGSGTRLTVV.

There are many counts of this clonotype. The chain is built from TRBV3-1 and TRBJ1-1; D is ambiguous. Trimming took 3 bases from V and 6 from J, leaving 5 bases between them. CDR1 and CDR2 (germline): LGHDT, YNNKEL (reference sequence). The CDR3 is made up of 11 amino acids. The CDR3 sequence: CASSQTAEAFF. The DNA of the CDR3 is TGTGCCAGCAGCCAGACTGCTGAAGCTTTCTTT.

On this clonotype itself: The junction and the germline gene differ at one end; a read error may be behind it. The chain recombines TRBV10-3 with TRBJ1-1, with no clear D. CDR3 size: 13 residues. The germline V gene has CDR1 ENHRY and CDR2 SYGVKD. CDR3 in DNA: TGTGCCATCACGTCAGAGGTGAACACTGAAGCTTCCTTT. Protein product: CAITSEVNTEASF.

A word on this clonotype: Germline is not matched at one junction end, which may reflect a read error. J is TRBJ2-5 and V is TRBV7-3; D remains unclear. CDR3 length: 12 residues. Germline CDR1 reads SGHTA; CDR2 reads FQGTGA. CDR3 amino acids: CASSLTLETQYF. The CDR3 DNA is TGTGCCAGCAGCCTAACGCTTGAGACCCAGTACTTC.

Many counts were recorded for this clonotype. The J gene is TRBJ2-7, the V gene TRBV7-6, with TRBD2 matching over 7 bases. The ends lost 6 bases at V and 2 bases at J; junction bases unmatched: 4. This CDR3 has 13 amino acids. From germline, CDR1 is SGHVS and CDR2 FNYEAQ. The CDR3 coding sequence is TGTGCCAGCAGTTTCGGACTAGCCTACGAGCAGTACTTC. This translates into CASSFGLAYEQYF.

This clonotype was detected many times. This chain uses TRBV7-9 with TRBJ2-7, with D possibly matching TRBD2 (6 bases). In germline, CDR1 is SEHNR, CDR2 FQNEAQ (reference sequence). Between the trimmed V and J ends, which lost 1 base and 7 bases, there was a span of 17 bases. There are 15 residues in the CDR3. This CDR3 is CASSLGASARGEQYF. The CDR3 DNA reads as TGTGCCAGCAGCTTAGGGGCTAGCGCCCGGGGGGAGCAGTACTTC.

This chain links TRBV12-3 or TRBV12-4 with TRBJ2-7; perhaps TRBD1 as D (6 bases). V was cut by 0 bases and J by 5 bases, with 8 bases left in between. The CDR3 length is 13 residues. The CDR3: CASSLANRDEQYF. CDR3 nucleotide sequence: TGTGCCAGCAGTTTAGCCAACAGGGACGAGCAGTACTTC.

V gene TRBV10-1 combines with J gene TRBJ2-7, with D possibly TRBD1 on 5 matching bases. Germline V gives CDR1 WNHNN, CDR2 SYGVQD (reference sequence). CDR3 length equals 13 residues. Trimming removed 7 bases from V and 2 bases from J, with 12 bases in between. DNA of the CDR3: TGCGCCAGCATAGGGGATGGGACCTACGAGCAGTACTTC. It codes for CASIGDGTYEQYF.